Listed below are T cell receptor beta chains from one sample, sequenced in a study of STAT3 mutations in large granular lymphocyte leukemia. Libraries were prepared by immunoSEQ multiplex PCR; TCRdb keeps only in-frame clonotypes and omits some of them. The repertoire holds 9,500 to 12,000 clones, with around 49% as singletons. The material sequenced was peripheral blood mononuclear cells. The receptor source for this set is a boy between 10 and 17 years old with T-cell large granular lymphocyte leukemia. Some clones in this sample may be carry-over from other donors' samples. Each CDR3 is given with its conserved first and last residue. Each record gives: V gene, J gene, CDR3 protein.

>TRBV7-8|TRBJ2-1
CASSPQYNEQFF
>TRBV18|TRBJ1-1
CASSPDRTEAFF
>TRBV30|TRBJ1-5
CAWSIGQSGPQHF
>TRBV18|TRBJ2-5
CASSPGGETQYF
>TRBV10-2|TRBJ2-7
CASSEVRTGSYEQYF
>TRBV13|TRBJ2-1
CASSLERTSGASSYNEQFF
>TRBV13|TRBJ2-7
CASSFGAGGGVYEQYF
>TRBV18|TRBJ2-5
CASSPPGLATQETQYF
>TRBV5-6|TRBJ2-5
CASSWARGGTQYF
>TRBV14|TRBJ2-7
CASSQDPRHGFAYEQYF
>TRBV18|TRBJ1-5
CASSEGISNQPQHF
>TRBV4-3|TRBJ2-7
CASSQGGQGYEQYF
>TRBV4-2|TRBJ2-3
CASSQDLGTSGDTQYF
>TRBV5-1|TRBJ2-7
CASSSRQATYEQYF
>TRBV5-1|TRBJ1-6
CASSLTGTSYNSPLHF
>TRBV18|TRBJ1-1
CASSKTGAGDTEAFF
>TRBV5-6|TRBJ1-6
CASSLEAPPLHF
>TRBV28|TRBJ1-1
CASSLPLLSRGADTEAFF
>TRBV7-9|TRBJ2-7
CASSMTGFVGQYF
>TRBV7-6|TRBJ1-1
CASRPPESTEAFF
>TRBV14|TRBJ2-7
CASSSWGGPNEQYF
>TRBV10-3|TRBJ2-7
CAIREPTGGLYEQYF
>TRBV6-5|TRBJ2-3
CASSDSDTQYF
>TRBV4-1|TRBJ2-7
CASSQIDILYTYEQYF
>TRBV5-1|TRBJ1-2
CASSPRTGEYGYTF
>TRBV18|TRBJ2-7
CASSPPTGTSSYEQYF
>TRBV4-1|TRBJ2-3
CASSQPDRGVADTQYF
>TRBV5-1|TRBJ2-7
CASSFGEDWAYEQYF
>TRBV30|TRBJ1-3
CAWSSGSGNTIYF
>TRBV7-9|TRBJ2-1
CASSFSPGGYNEQFF
>TRBV29-1|TRBJ1-2
CSVLVLTGIHYGYTF
>TRBV27|TRBJ2-1
CASSRGLAMNNEQFF
>TRBV4-1|TRBJ2-1
CASSLAGDNEQFF
>TRBV5-3|TRBJ2-7
CARSQGTGKNEQYF
>TRBV29-1|TRBJ2-5
CSVGGQGRETQYF
>TRBV5-4|TRBJ2-3
CASSWTSGGRTDTQYF
>TRBV7-9|TRBJ2-7
CASSYDRDEQYF
>TRBV5-1|TRBJ1-1
CASSGTTGRTEAFF
>TRBV18|TRBJ1-6
CASSPVLLRDTYNSPLHF
>TRBV6-6|TRBJ2-7
CASRGITYEQYF
>TRBV5-6|TRBJ1-6
CASSLPQGAGYNSPLHF
>TRBV5-1|TRBJ2-1
CASSLAGTGGNEQFF
>TRBV11-2|TRBJ2-7
CASSSRGAGGPSEQYF
>TRBV7-9|TRBJ2-3
CASSIQGRHTQYF
>TRBV5-4|TRBJ2-4
CASSPQPTGGENIQYF
>TRBV28|TRBJ2-6
CASLNSGANVLTF
>TRBV18|TRBJ1-5
CASSPALASTGLYSNQPQHF